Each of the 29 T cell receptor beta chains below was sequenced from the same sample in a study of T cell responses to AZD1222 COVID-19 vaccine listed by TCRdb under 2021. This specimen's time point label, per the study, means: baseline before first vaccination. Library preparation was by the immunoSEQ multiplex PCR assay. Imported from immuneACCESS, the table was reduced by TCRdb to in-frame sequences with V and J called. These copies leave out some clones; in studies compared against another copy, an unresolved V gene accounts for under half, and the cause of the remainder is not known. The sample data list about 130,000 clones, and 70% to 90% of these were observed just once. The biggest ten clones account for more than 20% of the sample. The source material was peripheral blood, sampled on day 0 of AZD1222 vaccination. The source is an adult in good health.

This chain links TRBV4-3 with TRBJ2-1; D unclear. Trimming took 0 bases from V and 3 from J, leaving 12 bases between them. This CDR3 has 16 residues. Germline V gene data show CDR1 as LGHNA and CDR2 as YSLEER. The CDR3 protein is CASSQEGGFRYNEQFF. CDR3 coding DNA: TGCGCCAGCAGCCAAGAAGGCGGCTTCCGCTACAATGAGCAGTTCTTC.

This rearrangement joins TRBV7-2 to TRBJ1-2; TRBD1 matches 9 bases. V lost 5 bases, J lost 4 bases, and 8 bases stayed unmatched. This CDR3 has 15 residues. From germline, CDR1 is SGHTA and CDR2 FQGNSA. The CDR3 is CASSPGTGRSYGYTF. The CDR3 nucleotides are TGTGCCAGCAGCCCGGGGACAGGGCGATCCTATGGCTACACCTTC.

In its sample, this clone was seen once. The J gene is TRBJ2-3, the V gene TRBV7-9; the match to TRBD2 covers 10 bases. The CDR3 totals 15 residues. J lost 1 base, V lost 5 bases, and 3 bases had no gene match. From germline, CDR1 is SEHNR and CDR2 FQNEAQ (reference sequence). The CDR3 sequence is CASSRGTSGTDTQYF. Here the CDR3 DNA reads TGTGCCAGCAGCCGAGGGACTAGCGGCACAGATACGCAGTATTTT.

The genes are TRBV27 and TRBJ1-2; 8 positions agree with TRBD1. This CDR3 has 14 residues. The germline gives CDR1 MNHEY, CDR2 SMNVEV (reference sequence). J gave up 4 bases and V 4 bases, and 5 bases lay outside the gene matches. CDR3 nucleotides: TGTGCCAGCAGTTCCCGGACAGGGCTCTATGGCTACACCTTC. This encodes CASSSRTGLYGYTF.

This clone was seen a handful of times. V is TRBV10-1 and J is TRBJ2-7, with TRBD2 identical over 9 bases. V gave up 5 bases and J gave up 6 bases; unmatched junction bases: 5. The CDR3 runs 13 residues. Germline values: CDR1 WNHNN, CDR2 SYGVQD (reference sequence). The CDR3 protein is CASSSGLASEQYF. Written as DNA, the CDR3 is TGCGCCAGCAGTTCGGGACTAGCAAGCGAGCAGTACTTC.

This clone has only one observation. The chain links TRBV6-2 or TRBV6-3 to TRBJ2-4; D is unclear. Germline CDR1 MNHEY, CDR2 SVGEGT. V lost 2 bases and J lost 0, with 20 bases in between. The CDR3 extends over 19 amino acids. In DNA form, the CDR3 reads TGTGCCAGCAGTTACGATACTGCCGGGTTGACGGTAGCCAAAAACATTCAGTACTTC. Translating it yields CASSYDTAGLTVAKNIQYF.

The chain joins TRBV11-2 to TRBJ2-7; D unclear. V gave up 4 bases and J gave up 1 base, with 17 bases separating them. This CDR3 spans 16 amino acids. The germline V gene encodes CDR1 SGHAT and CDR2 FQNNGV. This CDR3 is CASSSLFKGSSYEQYF. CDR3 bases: TGTGCCAGCAGCTCCCTCTTCAAAGGCAGTTCCTACGAGCAGTACTTC.

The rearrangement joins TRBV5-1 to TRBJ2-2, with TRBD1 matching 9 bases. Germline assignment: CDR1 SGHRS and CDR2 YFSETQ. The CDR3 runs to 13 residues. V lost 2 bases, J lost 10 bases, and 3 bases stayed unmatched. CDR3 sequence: CASSFHRGPELFF. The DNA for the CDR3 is TGCGCCAGCAGCTTCCACAGGGGGCCGGAGCTGTTTTTT.

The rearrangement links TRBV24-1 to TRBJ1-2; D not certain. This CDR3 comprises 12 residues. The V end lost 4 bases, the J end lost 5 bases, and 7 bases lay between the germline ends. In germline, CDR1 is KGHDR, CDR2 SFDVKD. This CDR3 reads CATSDSRYGYTF. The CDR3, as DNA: TGTGCCACCAGTGACAGTAGGTATGGCTACACCTTC.

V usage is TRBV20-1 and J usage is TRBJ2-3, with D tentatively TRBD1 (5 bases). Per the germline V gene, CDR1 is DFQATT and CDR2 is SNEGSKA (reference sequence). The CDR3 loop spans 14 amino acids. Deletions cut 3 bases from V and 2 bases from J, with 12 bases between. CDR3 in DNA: TGCAGTGCTAGTCGGCAGGGTATCACAGATACGCAGTATTTT. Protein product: CSASRQGITDTQYF.

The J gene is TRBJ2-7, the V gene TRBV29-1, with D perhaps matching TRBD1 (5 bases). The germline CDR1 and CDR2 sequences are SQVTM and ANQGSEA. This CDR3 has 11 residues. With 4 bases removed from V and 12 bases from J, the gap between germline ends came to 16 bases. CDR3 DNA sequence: TGCAGCGTTGTAGTCAGGGATAGGCGGTACTTC. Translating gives CSVVVRDRRYF.

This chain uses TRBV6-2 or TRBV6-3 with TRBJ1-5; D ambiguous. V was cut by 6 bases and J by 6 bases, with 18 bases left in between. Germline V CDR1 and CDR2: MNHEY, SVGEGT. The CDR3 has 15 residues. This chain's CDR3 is CASSLDIRFAQPQHF. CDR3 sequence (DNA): TGTGCCAGCAGCTTAGACATCCGATTTGCTCAGCCCCAGCATTTT.

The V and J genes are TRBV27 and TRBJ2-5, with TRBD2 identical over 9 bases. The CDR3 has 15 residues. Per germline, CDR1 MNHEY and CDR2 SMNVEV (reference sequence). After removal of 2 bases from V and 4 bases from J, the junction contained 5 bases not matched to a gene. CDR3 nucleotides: TGTGCCAGCAGTTTAGCGGGAGGGGTTATAGAGACCCAGTACTTC. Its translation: CASSLAGGVIETQYF.

The CDR3 DNA is TGTGCCAGCAGCTCGGAACGACAGGGGGCGTTTTACGAGCAGTACTTC. Residues: CASSSERQGAFYEQYF. This chain links TRBV5-6 with TRBJ2-7, with 10 bases fitting TRBD1. The CDR3 is made up of 16 amino acids. Germline loops: CDR1 SGHDT, CDR2 YYEEEE. V shed 3 bases and J 4 bases; nucleotides not matched to a gene: 10. The whole variable domain, filled in from reference TRBV5-6 and TRBJ2-7, reads DAGVTQSPTHLIKTRGQQVTLRCSPKSGHDTVSWYQQALGQGPQFIFQYYEEEERQRGNFPDRFSGHQFPNYSSELNVNALLLGDSALYLCASSSERQGAFYEQYFGPGTRLTVT.

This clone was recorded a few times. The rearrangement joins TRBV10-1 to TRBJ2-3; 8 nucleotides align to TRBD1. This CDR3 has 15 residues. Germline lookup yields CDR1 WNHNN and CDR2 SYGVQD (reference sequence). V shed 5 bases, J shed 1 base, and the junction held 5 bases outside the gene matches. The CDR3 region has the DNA TGCGCCAGCAGTCAGACAGGGGCCGGCACAGATACGCAGTATTTT. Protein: CASSQTGAGTDTQYF.

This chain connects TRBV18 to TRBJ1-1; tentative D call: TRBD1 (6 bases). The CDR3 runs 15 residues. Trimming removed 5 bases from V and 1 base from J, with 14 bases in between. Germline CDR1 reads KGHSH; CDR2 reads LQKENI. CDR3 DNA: TGTGCCAGCTCAAAGGGGACAAGCCAGAACACTGAAGCTTTCTTT. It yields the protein CASSKGTSQNTEAFF.

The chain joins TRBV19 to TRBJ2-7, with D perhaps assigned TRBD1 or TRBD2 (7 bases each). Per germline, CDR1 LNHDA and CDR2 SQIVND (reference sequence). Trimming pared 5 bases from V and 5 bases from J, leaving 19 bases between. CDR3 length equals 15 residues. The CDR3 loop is CASSPAGGVVHEQYF. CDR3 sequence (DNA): TGTGCCAGTAGTCCTGCAGGGGGGGTAGTACACGAGCAGTACTTC.

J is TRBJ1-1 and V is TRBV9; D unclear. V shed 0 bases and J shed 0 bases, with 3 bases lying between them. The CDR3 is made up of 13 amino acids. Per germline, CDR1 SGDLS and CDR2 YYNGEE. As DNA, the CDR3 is TGTGCCAGCAGCGTAGAATTGAACACTGAAGCTTTCTTT. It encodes CASSVELNTEAFF.

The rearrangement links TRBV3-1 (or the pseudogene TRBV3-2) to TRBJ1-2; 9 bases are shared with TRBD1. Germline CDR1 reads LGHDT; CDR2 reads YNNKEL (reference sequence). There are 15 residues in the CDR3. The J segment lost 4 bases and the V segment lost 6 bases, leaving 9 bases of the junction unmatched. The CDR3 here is CASSPGGDRVYGYTF. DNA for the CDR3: TGTGCCAGCAGTCCTGGGGGGGACAGGGTCTATGGCTACACCTTC.

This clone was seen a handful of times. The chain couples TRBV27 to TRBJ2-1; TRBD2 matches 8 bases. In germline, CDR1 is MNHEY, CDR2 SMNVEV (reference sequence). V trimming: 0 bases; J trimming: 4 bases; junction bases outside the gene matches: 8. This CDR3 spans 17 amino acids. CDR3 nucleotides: TGTGCCAGCAGTTTATCCTCTCATGTAGCGGGGTACAATGAGCAGTTCTTC. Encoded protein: CASSLSSHVAGYNEQFF.

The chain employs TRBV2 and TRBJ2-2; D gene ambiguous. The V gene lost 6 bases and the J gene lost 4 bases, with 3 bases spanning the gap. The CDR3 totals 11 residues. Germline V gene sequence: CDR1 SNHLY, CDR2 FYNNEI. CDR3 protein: CASRSTGELFF. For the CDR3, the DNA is TGTGCCAGCAGGTCCACCGGGGAGCTGTTTTTT.

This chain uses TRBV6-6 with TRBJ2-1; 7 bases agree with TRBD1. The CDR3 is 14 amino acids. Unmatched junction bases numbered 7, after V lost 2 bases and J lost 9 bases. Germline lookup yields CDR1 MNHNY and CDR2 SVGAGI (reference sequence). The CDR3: CASSYGTAEVEQFF. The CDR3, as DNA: TGTGCCAGCAGTTACGGGACAGCGGAAGTTGAGCAGTTCTTC.

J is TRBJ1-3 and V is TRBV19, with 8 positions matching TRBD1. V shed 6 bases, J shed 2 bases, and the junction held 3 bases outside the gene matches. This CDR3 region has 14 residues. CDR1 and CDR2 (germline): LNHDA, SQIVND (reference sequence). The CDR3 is CASSETGAGNTIYF. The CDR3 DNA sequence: TGTGCCAGTAGCGAGACAGGGGCTGGAAACACCATATATTTT.

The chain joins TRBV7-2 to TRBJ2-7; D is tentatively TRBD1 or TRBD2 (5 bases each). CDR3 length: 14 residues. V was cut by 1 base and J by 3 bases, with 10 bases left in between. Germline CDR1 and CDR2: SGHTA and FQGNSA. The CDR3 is CASSLDGARYEQYF. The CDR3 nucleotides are TGTGCCAGCAGCTTAGACGGGGCTCGCTACGAGCAGTACTTC.

This CDR3 reads CASSPLPGQKGYGIEQYF. CDR3 in DNA: TGTGCCAGCTCACCACTCCCGGGACAGAAAGGCTATGGCATCGAGCAGTACTTC. J is TRBJ2-7 and V is TRBV18; TRBD1 matches at 7 bases. The germline CDR1 and CDR2 sequences are KGHSH and LQKENI. CDR3 length: 18 amino acids. With V trimmed by 1 base and J by 6 bases, 18 bases remained unmatched.

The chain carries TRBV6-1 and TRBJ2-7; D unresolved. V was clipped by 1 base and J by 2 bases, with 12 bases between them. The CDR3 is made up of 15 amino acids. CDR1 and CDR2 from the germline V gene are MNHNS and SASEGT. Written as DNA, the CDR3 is TGTGCCAGCAGTGAAGGAGTAGCCGCTCCCTACGAGCAGTACTTC. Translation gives CASSEGVAAPYEQYF.

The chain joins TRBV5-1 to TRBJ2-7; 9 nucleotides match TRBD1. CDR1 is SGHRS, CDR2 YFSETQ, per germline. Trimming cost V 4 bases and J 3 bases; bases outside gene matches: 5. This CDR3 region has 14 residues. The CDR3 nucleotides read TGCGCCAGCAGCGTCGGGACAGGGAACTACGAGCAGTACTTC. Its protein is CASSVGTGNYEQYF.

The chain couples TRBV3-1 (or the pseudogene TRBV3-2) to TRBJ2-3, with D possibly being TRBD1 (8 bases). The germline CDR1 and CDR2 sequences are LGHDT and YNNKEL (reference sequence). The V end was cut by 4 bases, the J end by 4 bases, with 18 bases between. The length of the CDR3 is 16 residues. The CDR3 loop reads CASSPQGGQAADTQYF. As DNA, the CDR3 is TGTGCCAGCAGCCCACAGGGGGGGCAAGCGGCAGATACGCAGTATTTT.

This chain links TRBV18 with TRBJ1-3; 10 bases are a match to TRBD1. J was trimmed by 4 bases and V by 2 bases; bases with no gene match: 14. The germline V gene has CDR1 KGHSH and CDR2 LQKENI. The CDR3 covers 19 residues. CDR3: CASSPTLIGTGETGNTIYF. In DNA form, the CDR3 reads TGTGCCAGCTCACCAACCTTAATAGGGACAGGGGAGACCGGAAACACCATATATTTT. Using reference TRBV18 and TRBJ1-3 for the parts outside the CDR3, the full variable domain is NAGVMQNPRHLVRRRGQEARLRCSPMKGHSHVYWYRQLPEEGLKFMVYLQKENIIDESGMPKERFSAEFPKEGPSILRIQQVVRGDSAAYFCASSPTLIGTGETGNTIYFGEGSWLTVV.